The 24 T cell receptor beta chains given below trace back to one sample, sequenced in a study of T cell responses to AZD1222 COVID-19 vaccine (dated by TCRdb to about 2021). The sample's time point label, decoded: baseline before first vaccination. The library came from the immunoSEQ multiplex PCR assay. Not all clones reach the TCRdb copy of this immuneACCESS table, which keeps in-frame sequences only. Checked studies attribute under half of the gap to unresolved V genes and leave the rest unexplained. In all, the sample holds 120,000 or so clones, and 70% to 90% of those were seen once. The ten biggest clones cover about 10% of the sample. The specimen comprised peripheral blood, sampled on day 0 of AZD1222 vaccination. Source of these receptors: an adult in good health.

The chain links TRBV7-2 to TRBJ2-7, with 8 bases lining up with TRBD1. The CDR3 totals 14 residues. V was pared by 1 base and J by 6 bases, with 5 bases of the junction left unmatched. Germline V gene data show CDR1 as SGHTA and CDR2 as FQGNSA. The CDR3 DNA is TGTGCCAGCAGCTTAGTGGACAGGGAGGTCGAGCAGTACTTC. Translated: CASSLVDREVEQYF.

CDR3 sequence: CASSPSGTGHEKLFF. For the CDR3, the DNA is TGTGCCAGCAGTCCGTCCGGGACAGGGCATGAAAAACTGTTTTTT. The V gene is TRBV6-5, the J gene TRBJ1-4, with 9 bases lining up with TRBD1. Germline CDR1 and CDR2: MNHEY and SVGAGI. Germline trimming cut 5 bases from V and 6 bases from J; bases unmatched to any gene: 7. The CDR3 is 15 residues long.

The CDR3 nucleotides read TGTGCCAGTAGTGCGACAGGGATTAGCTACACCTTC. This codes for CASSATGISYTF. J is TRBJ1-2 and V is TRBV19; 7 nucleotides match TRBD1. CDR1 and CDR2 from the germline V gene are LNHDA and SQIVND (reference sequence). There are 12 residues in the CDR3. V lost 5 bases to trimming and J lost 9 bases; unmatched junction nucleotides: 6.

The V call is TRBV7-9, the J call TRBJ2-7; 11 nucleotides align to TRBD1. Germline V gene lookup returns CDR1 SEHNR and CDR2 FQNEAQ (reference sequence). V lost 5 bases, J lost 5 bases, and 11 bases stayed unmatched. The CDR3 is 16 amino acids. The CDR3 bases are TGTGCCAGCAGCCCGGACAGGGGGCGGAGGGTTCACGAGCAGTACTTC. Its translation is CASSPDRGRRVHEQYF.

This chain links TRBV7-8 with TRBJ2-7; unclear D gene. Germline V gene data show CDR1 as SGHVS and CDR2 as FQNEAQ. V was pared by 1 base and J by 2 bases, with 9 bases between. The CDR3 is 14 residues long. Here the CDR3 DNA reads TGTGCCAGCAGCTTAGGTGCAGCTCCCTACGAGCAGTACTTC. It specifies CASSLGAAPYEQYF.

This chain links TRBV18 with TRBJ2-7; the match to TRBD2 covers 14 bases. Germline V gene lookup returns CDR1 KGHSH and CDR2 LQKENI. Trimming at V came to 2 bases and at J to 2 bases, leaving 2 bases not matched to a gene. The CDR3 extends over 16 amino acids. This CDR3 is CASSPKGLAGAYEQYF. The CDR3 DNA sequence: TGTGCCAGCTCACCAAAGGGACTAGCGGGGGCCTACGAGCAGTACTTC. Full variable domain (rest looked up from reference TRBV18 and TRBJ2-7): NAGVMQNPRHLVRRRGQEARLRCSPMKGHSHVYWYRQLPEEGLKFMVYLQKENIIDESGMPKERFSAEFPKEGPSILRIQQVVRGDSAAYFCASSPKGLAGAYEQYFGPGTRLTVT.

This chain uses TRBV19 with TRBJ2-7; the D gene is possibly TRBD2 (6 bases). The germline V gene has CDR1 LNHDA and CDR2 SQIVND (reference sequence). The V end was cut by 3 bases, the J end by 9 bases, with 9 bases between. This CDR3 is built from 11 residues. The CDR3 DNA follows: TGTGCCAGTAGTATGAGGGACTCGCAGTACTTC. It specifies CASSMRDSQYF.

The rearrangement joins TRBV2 to TRBJ1-6; tentative D call: TRBD1 (6 bases). CDR1 and CDR2 (germline): SNHLY, FYNNEI. The germline V and J ends were trimmed by 9 bases and 7 bases, with 13 bases remaining between them. CDR3 length: 13 amino acids. The CDR3 DNA reads TGTGCCAGTCAGACAGGCGTAAATTCACCCCTCCACTTT. Encoded protein: CASQTGVNSPLHF.

V and J are TRBV5-1 and TRBJ2-5, with D possibly TRBD1 on 5 matching bases. Trimming took 0 bases from V and 5 from J, leaving 11 bases between them. CDR1 is SGHRS and CDR2 is YFSETQ in the germline V gene. The CDR3 spans 14 residues. CDR3 residues: CASSLDQGWETQYF. The CDR3 coding sequence is TGCGCCAGCAGCTTGGATCAGGGTTGGGAGACCCAGTACTTC.

This clone was detected only once. The rearrangement joins TRBV10-3 to TRBJ2-1; a possible D gene is TRBD1 (5 bases). Germline-derived CDR1 and CDR2 are ENHRY and SYGVKD. V shed 8 bases and J shed 8 bases, with 10 bases lying between them. The CDR3 has 11 residues. CDR3 sequence (DNA): TGTGCCATCGCCCAGGGATATGAGCAGTTCTTC. Amino acid sequence: CAIAQGYEQFF.

The chain is built from TRBV5-4 and TRBJ1-3; TRBD1 matches 7 bases. The trim removed 4 bases at V and 0 bases at J, leaving 4 bases unmatched. The CDR3 is 15 residues long. Germline V CDR1 and CDR2: SGHNT, YYREEE (reference sequence). This CDR3 is CASSRGQDSGNTIYF. CDR3 bases: TGTGCCAGCAGCCGAGGACAGGACTCTGGAAACACCATATATTTT.

The chain combines TRBV10-3 with TRBJ1-2; 8 bases align to TRBD1. This CDR3 has 13 amino acids. CDR1 is ENHRY and CDR2 is SYGVKD in the germline V gene. V lost 4 bases to trimming and J lost 2 bases; unmatched junction nucleotides: 0. The CDR3 spells CAISGQGNYGYTF. CDR3 sequence (DNA): TGTGCCATCAGTGGACAGGGGAACTATGGCTACACCTTC.

To note about this clone: At one end the junction does not follow the germline gene, possibly because of a read error. The same CDR3 arises from other DNA sequences in this sample as well. The V and J genes are TRBV16 and TRBJ1-5, with a tentative D call TRBD1 (5 bases). The CDR3 contains 17 residues. Germline V gene sequence: CDR1 KGHSY, CDR2 FQNENV. The CDR3 region is CASSQYAGTISNQPQHF. The CDR3 nucleotides are TGTGCCAGTAGCCAATACGCGGGGACTATAAGCAATCAGCCCCAGCATTTT.

The V gene is TRBV27, the J gene TRBJ2-2, with 9 nucleotides matching TRBD1. Looked up from germline, CDR1 is MNHEY and CDR2 is SMNVEV (reference sequence). Unmatched junction bases numbered 17, after V lost 6 bases and J lost 6 bases. This CDR3 spans 18 amino acids. For the CDR3, the DNA is TGTGCCAGCAGCACCCTACTTCCGGGACAGGGTTCCCCCGGGGAGCTGTTTTTT. This translates into CASSTLLPGQGSPGELFF.

The J gene is TRBJ1-2, the V gene TRBV19, with D unresolved. Between the trimmed V and J ends, which lost 2 bases and 6 bases, there was a span of 4 bases. Per germline, CDR1 LNHDA and CDR2 SQIVND (reference sequence). There are 11 residues in the CDR3. Written as DNA, the CDR3 is TGTGCCAGTAGTATAAGAAATGGCTACACCTTC. It translates to CASSIRNGYTF.

The V and J genes are TRBV7-2 and TRBJ2-1, with a weak D call TRBD2 (5 bases). Germline V gives CDR1 SGHTA, CDR2 FQGNSA. This CDR3 has 15 amino acids. V was clipped by 2 bases and J by 8 bases, with 16 bases between them. CDR3 DNA: TGTGCCAGCAGCTTAATTGGGAGTACGAACGATGAGCAGTTCTTC. It is translated as CASSLIGSTNDEQFF.

The V call is TRBV7-8, the J call TRBJ1-5, with a weak D call TRBD1 (5 bases). Trimming took 5 bases from V and 2 from J, leaving 13 bases between them. CDR1 is SGHVS and CDR2 is FQNEAQ in the germline V gene. This CDR3 spans 15 amino acids. The CDR3 protein is CASSILGVGNQPQHF. For the CDR3, the DNA is TGTGCCAGCAGCATCTTGGGGGTGGGCAATCAGCCCCAGCATTTT.

The chain couples TRBV13 to TRBJ2-7, with a weak D call TRBD1 (5 bases). V shed 2 bases and J shed 0 bases, with 14 bases lying between them. CDR3 size: 16 residues. CDR1 and CDR2 (germline): PRHDT, FYEKMQ (reference sequence). In DNA, the CDR3 is TGTGCCAGCAGCTTAAAGGGGAACACCTACTCCTACGAGCAGTACTTC. Its protein is CASSLKGNTYSYEQYF.

The CDR3 spells CASSRQGTGSEQFF. DNA for the CDR3: TGCGCCAGCAGCCGCCAGGGGACAGGGTCTGAGCAGTTCTTC. The chain carries TRBV5-1 and TRBJ2-1, with TRBD1 matching 9 bases. Germline assignment: CDR1 SGHRS and CDR2 YFSETQ. V lost 4 bases to trimming and J lost 9 bases; unmatched junction nucleotides: 8. This CDR3 spans 14 amino acids.

The chain joins TRBV19 to TRBJ1-5, with 9 bases aligning to TRBD1. This CDR3 is built from 15 residues. CDR1 and CDR2 from the germline V gene are LNHDA and SQIVND (reference sequence). The V segment lost 4 bases and the J segment 2 bases; nucleotides outside the gene matches: 3. The CDR3 reads CASSSWTGGNQPQHF. The CDR3 DNA is TGTGCCAGTAGTAGTTGGACAGGGGGCAATCAGCCCCAGCATTTT. Full variable domain (remainder filled in from reference TRBV19 and TRBJ1-5): DGGITQSPKYLFRKEGQNVTLSCEQNLNHDAMYWYRQDPGQGLRLIYYSQIVNDFQKGDIAEGYSVSREKKESFPLTVTSAQKNPTAFYLCASSSWTGGNQPQHFGDGTRLSIL.

The gene calls are TRBV9 and TRBJ1-6; D is unresolved. This CDR3 comprises 15 residues. Germline V gene lookup returns CDR1 SGDLS and CDR2 YYNGEE. Trimming pared 4 bases from V and 3 bases from J, leaving 11 bases between. The CDR3: CASSPRASYNSPLHF. CDR3 nucleotides: TGTGCCAGCAGCCCTAGGGCAAGCTATAATTCACCCCTCCACTTT.

CDR3 sequence (DNA): TGCAGCGTTCAGCGGGGGACGAACACCGGGGAGCTGTTTTTT. The encoded protein is CSVQRGTNTGELFF. The chain is built from TRBV29-1 and TRBJ2-2; the match to TRBD2 covers 8 bases. V gave up 5 bases and J gave up 0 bases; unmatched junction bases: 2. The CDR3 consists of 14 residues. In germline, CDR1 is SQVTM, CDR2 ANQGSEA.

The chain recombines TRBV7-2 with TRBJ2-7; tentative D call: TRBD2 (6 bases). There are 15 residues in the CDR3. Germline-derived CDR1 and CDR2 are SGHTA and FQGNSA. Trimming stripped 5 bases from V and 4 bases from J, with 18 bases between. The CDR3 loop reads CASSKTAGGTYEQYF. The CDR3 DNA reads as TGTGCCAGCAGCAAAACAGCCGGCGGGACGTACGAGCAGTACTTC.

This rearrangement joins TRBV6-6 to TRBJ2-1; TRBD2 matches 9 bases. The germline CDR1 and CDR2 sequences are MNHNY and SVGAGI (reference sequence). The CDR3 runs to 16 residues. With V trimmed by 5 bases and J by 3 bases, 8 bases remained unmatched. CDR3 bases: TGTGCCAGCAGTCGAGCGGGAGGTCCTTTCTACAATGAGCAGTTCTTC. Protein: CASSRAGGPFYNEQFF.